The sequence of this T cell receptor beta chain was determined in a study of OX40 agonist ivuxolimab in advanced cancers. Study overall: The study treated patients with ivuxolimab, an agonistic anti-OX40 (CD134) antibody. In this trial design, patients received ivuxolimab intravenously at 0.01 to 10 mg/kg every 2 weeks. Study-wide points: Among expanded peripheral T cells, antigen specificity went undetermined.

A word on this clone: Its specificity is unknown.

Generated by immunoSEQ multiplex PCR, the TCRdb table keeps only in-frame clones and is missing some. Of roughly 86,000 clones in the sample, roughly 92% were seen once. Autoimmune disease history or systemic immunosuppression was exclusionary. V lost 5 bases, J lost 4 bases, and 8 bases lay in between. This CDR3 has 13 amino acids. Looked up from germline, CDR1 is MNHEY and CDR2 is SMNVEV (reference sequence). Here the sequenced sample was CD4+ or CD8+ T cells sorted from blood, taken in a trial of the OX40 agonist ivuxolimab. The clonotype was recovered from an adult with an advanced solid tumor such as melanoma, head and neck, liver or kidney cancer. This chain links TRBV27 with TRBJ1-4; D gene unclear. The CDR3: CASSRPGNEKLFF. In nucleotides, the CDR3 is TGTGCCAGCAGTCGACCTGGTAATGAAAAACTGTTTTTT.